A selection of T cell receptor beta chains follows, all from one sample in a study of beta chain features in type 1 diabetes. Profiling relied on immunoSEQ multiplex PCR, and the TCRdb table lists in-frame clones only, not all of them. This table has about 260,000 clones, roughly 25% appearing once. Input material: naive CD4+ T cells from blood. All receptors come from a woman in her twenties or thirties with type 1 diabetes. Both conserved end residues are part of each CDR3. D genes are given only for firm matches. Rows give clone size only sometimes, using once, few, many, or a class for an expanded clone.

clone_size,j_call,d_call,v_call,cdr3_aa,cdr3_nt
few,TRBJ2-5,-,TRBV6-7,CASVAARETQYF,TGTGCCAGCGTAGCAGCGAGAGAGACCCAGTACTTC
few,TRBJ2-7,-,TRBV23-1,CASSPTQYEQYF,TGCGCCAGCAGCCCAACGCAGTACGAGCAGTACTTC
few,TRBJ2-3,-,TRBV7-9,CASSLAEANTQYF,TGTGCCAGCAGCTTAGCGGAGGCAAATACGCAGTATTTT
-,TRBJ1-5,TRBD1,TRBV30,CAWSPGGYSNQPQHF,TGTGCCTGGAGTCCAGGGGGGTATAGCAATCAGCCCCAGCATTTT
-,TRBJ2-5,-,TRBV5-6,CASREVGRTQETQYF,TGTGCCAGCAGGGAGGTAGGGAGGACCCAAGAGACCCAGTACTTC
-,TRBJ2-3,-,TRBV29-1,CSVEPGSDTQYF,TGCAGCGTTGAACCAGGTTCAGATACGCAGTATTTT
-,TRBJ2-3,-,TRBV7-3,CASSLTQGGDTQYF,TGTGCCAGCAGCTTAACGCAGGGTGGCGATACGCAGTATTTT
-,TRBJ2-7,-,TRBV11-2,CASSLGQGLSYEQYF,TGTGCCAGCAGCTTAGGACAGGGACTCTCCTACGAGCAGTACTTC
-,TRBJ2-3,-,TRBV18,CASSPSYTVTDTQYF,TGTGCCAGCTCACCAAGTTACACCGTCACAGATACGCAGTATTTT
-,TRBJ2-3,-,TRBV2,CASSLGVDTQYF,TGTGCCAGCAGTTTAGGGGTGGATACGCAGTATTTT
few,TRBJ2-7,-,TRBV28,CASSLARGYSYEQYF,TGTGCCAGCAGTTTGGCCAGGGGCTATAGTTACGAGCAGTACTTC
few,TRBJ2-7,-,TRBV5-8,CASRDWPTYEQYF,TGTGCCAGCAGGGACTGGCCCACCTACGAGCAGTACTTC
-,TRBJ2-7,TRBD1,TRBV5-6,CASSRGGWGEQYF,TGTGCCAGCAGCAGAGGGGGCTGGGGCGAGCAGTACTTC
few,TRBJ2-7,TRBD1,TRBV5-1,CASSRDRFYEQYF,TGCGCCAGCAGCAGGGACAGATTCTACGAGCAGTACTTC
few,TRBJ2-7,-,TRBV18,CASSPQTTDPYEQYF,TGTGCCAGCTCACCCCAAACCACAGACCCTTACGAGCAGTACTTC
-,TRBJ1-5,-,TRBV30,CAWSAKGTKDQPQHF,TGTGCCTGGAGTGCCAAGGGGACTAAGGACCAGCCCCAGCATTTT
few,TRBJ2-1,-,TRBV30,CAWAPWTDEQFF,TGTGCCTGGGCCCCCTGGACAGATGAGCAGTTCTTC
-,TRBJ1-5,-,TRBV5-1,CASSLGGGNQPQHF,TGCGCCAGCAGCTTGGGGGGAGGCAATCAGCCCCAGCATTTT
-,TRBJ2-7,-,TRBV6-6,CASSYSGGPSSYEQYF,TGTGCCAGCAGTTACTCCGGGGGGCCGAGCTCCTACGAGCAGTACTTC
-,TRBJ2-7,TRBD1,TRBV28,CASSPGDRGVYEQYF,TGTGCCAGCAGTCCAGGGGACAGGGGTGTCTACGAGCAGTACTTC
few,TRBJ1-4,-,TRBV20-1,CSAPINEKLFF,TGCAGTGCTCCTATCAATGAAAAACTGTTTTTT
few,TRBJ2-5,-,TRBV9,CASSVAGLPSQETQYF,TGTGCCAGCAGCGTAGCAGGGCTACCTTCACAAGAGACCCAGTACTTC
-,TRBJ1-6,TRBD1,TRBV7-9,CASSSRRQGNSPLHF,TGTGCCAGCAGCTCAAGACGACAGGGAAATTCACCCCTCCACTTT
-,TRBJ2-1,TRBD2,TRBV15,CATSKGLAGGYNEQFF,TGTGCCACCAGCAAAGGACTAGCGGGAGGGTACAATGAGCAGTTCTTC
-,TRBJ2-3,-,TRBV9,CASSVRSDTDTQYF,TGTGCCAGCAGCGTGCGGTCGGACACAGATACGCAGTATTTT
few,TRBJ2-1,-,TRBV29-1,CSLAADFDNEQFF,TGCAGTCTTGCAGCGGACTTCGACAATGAGCAGTTCTTC
-,TRBJ1-1,-,TRBV30,CAWNGQYTEAFF,TGTGCCTGGAATGGACAGTACACTGAAGCTTTCTTT
few,TRBJ2-1,-,TRBV18,CASSRLMGSSSENEQFF,TGTGCCAGCTCCCGCCTTATGGGGAGCTCTTCGGAGAATGAGCAGTTCTTC
-,TRBJ2-5,-,TRBV13,CASGRGAQETQYF,TGTGCCAGCGGCCGGGGGGCCCAAGAGACCCAGTACTTC
-,TRBJ2-6,-,TRBV2,CASTGDLSGANVLTF,TGTGCCAGCACGGGTGATCTGTCTGGGGCCAACGTCCTGACTTTC
few,TRBJ1-1,-,TRBV5-1,CASSLQGPKHEAFF,TGCGCCAGCAGCTTGCAGGGGCCGAAGCACGAAGCTTTCTTT
-,TRBJ2-7,-,TRBV7-8,CASSPGTHTYEQYF,TGTGCCAGCAGCCCAGGGACACACACCTACGAGCAGTACTTC
few,TRBJ1-5,TRBD1,TRBV25-1,CASSGTGGLQPQHF,TGTGCCAGCAGTGGGACAGGGGGCTTGCAGCCCCAGCATTTT
few,TRBJ2-7,TRBD1,TRBV5-1,CASSSGQELGEQYF,TGCGCCAGCAGCTCGGGACAGGAGCTGGGCGAGCAGTACTTC
-,TRBJ1-5,-,TRBV21-1,CASSGGQATNQPQHF,TGTGCCAGCAGCGGCGGGCAGGCCACCAATCAGCCCCAGCATTTT
-,TRBJ2-7,-,TRBV5-1,CASSLSFGQYEQYF,TGCGCCAGCAGCTTGTCCTTTGGACAGTACGAGCAGTACTTC
-,TRBJ2-3,TRBD2,TRBV7-8,CASSSLGASGVTDTQYF,TGTGCCAGCAGCTCCCTGGGGGCTAGCGGGGTCACAGATACGCAGTATTTT
few,TRBJ1-1,-,TRBV5-1,CASSGETEAFF,TGCGCCAGCAGCGGGGAGACTGAAGCTTTCTTT
-,TRBJ2-7,-,TRBV19,CASGGSGTYEQYF,TGTGCCAGTGGCGGCAGCGGCACCTACGAGCAGTACTTC
-,TRBJ2-7,TRBD1,TRBV5-6,CASSRRPGQGFDEQYF,TGTGCCAGCAGCAGAAGACCGGGACAGGGGTTCGACGAGCAGTACTTC
few,TRBJ2-3,-,TRBV29-1,CSVGGGASTDTQYF,TGCAGCGTTGGTGGGGGGGCTAGCACAGATACGCAGTATTTT
-,TRBJ1-1,-,TRBV5-1,CASSEQGSVGTEAFF,TGCGCCAGCTCAGAGCAGGGTTCGGTTGGGACTGAAGCTTTCTTT
few,TRBJ2-6,-,TRBV27,CASSTQGSSGANVLTF,TGTGCCAGCAGTACCCAGGGGAGCTCTGGGGCCAACGTCCTGACTTTC
-,TRBJ1-1,-,TRBV30,CAWSEPTGYNTEAFF,TGTGCCTGGAGCGAACCTACAGGATATAACACTGAAGCTTTCTTT
few,TRBJ1-2,TRBD1,TRBV4-2,CASSPGQGNYGYTF,TGTGCCAGCAGCCCCGGACAGGGAAACTATGGCTACACCTTC
few,TRBJ2-5,-,TRBV30,CAWSVSEETQYF,TGTGCCTGGAGTGTTAGCGAAGAGACCCAGTACTTC
few,TRBJ2-1,-,TRBV7-9,CASSLQGGNEQFF,TGTGCCAGCAGCCTCCAGGGGGGCAATGAGCAGTTCTTC
-,TRBJ2-7,-,TRBV15,CATSRATGTYEQYF,TGTGCCACCAGCAGAGCGACCGGGACCTACGAGCAGTACTTC
few,TRBJ1-4,-,TRBV7-2,CASSSSQGEKLFF,TGTGCCAGCAGCTCATCACAGGGTGAAAAACTGTTTTTT
few,TRBJ1-1,-,TRBV30,CAWRRQSTEAFF,TGTGCCTGGAGGAGACAGAGTACTGAAGCTTTCTTT
few,TRBJ1-5,-,TRBV30,CAWSAELGQPQHF,TGTGCCTGGAGTGCCGAACTTGGTCAGCCCCAGCATTTT
-,TRBJ1-3,-,TRBV6-5,CASSYWRGSGNTIYF,TGTGCCAGCAGTTATTGGAGAGGCTCTGGAAACACCATATATTTT
few,TRBJ2-7,-,TRBV21-1,CASITGQGSYEQYF,TGTGCCAGCATAACAGGACAGGGGTCTTACGAGCAGTACTTC
-,TRBJ2-5,TRBD1,TRBV29-1,CSVERTGGEETQYF,TGCAGCGTTGAAAGGACAGGGGGGGAAGAGACCCAGTACTTC
-,TRBJ1-5,-,TRBV2,CASSGGPGPQHF,TGTGCCAGCAGTGGGGGCCCAGGGCCCCAGCATTTT